The 9 T cell receptor beta chains below all came from one sample that was sequenced in a study of OX40 agonist ivuxolimab in advanced cancers. Using immunoSEQ multiplex PCR, the repertoire was profiled, and TCRdb retains in-frame clones only, with some absent. The sample records some 70,000 clones, approximately 90% being singletons. This sample comprised CD4+ or CD8+ T cells sorted from blood, obtained in a trial of the OX40 agonist ivuxolimab. The receptors come from an adult with an advanced solid tumor such as melanoma, head and neck, liver or kidney cancer.

The chain employs TRBV7-2 and TRBJ1-2, with D perhaps matching TRBD1 (6 bases). The CDR3 is 14 amino acids. The germline gives CDR1 SGHTA, CDR2 FQGNSA. V lost 7 bases and J 5 bases, leaving 17 bases between the germline ends. CDR3 in amino acids: CASTEQTGGYGYTF. The CDR3 DNA follows: TGTGCCAGCACCGAGCAGACAGGAGGTTATGGCTACACCTTC.

This clone was detected only once. The V call is TRBV6-7, the J call TRBJ1-4, with 8 bases that match TRBD1. TRBV6-7 is an ORF, with its function uncertain. Germline trimming cut 1 base from V and 7 bases from J; bases unmatched to any gene: 14. The CDR3 sequence is 18 residues long. CDR3 sequence: CASSYLGQGRVRSEKLFF. CDR3 bases: TGTGCCAGCAGTTACTTAGGACAGGGAAGGGTGAGAAGTGAAAAACTGTTTTTT.

This sequence joins TRBV18 and TRBJ2-3; possible D gene TRBD1, 7 bases. The CDR3 has 16 amino acids. CDR1 is KGHSH, CDR2 LQKENI, per germline. Trimming took 6 bases from V and 0 from J, leaving 16 bases between them. The CDR3 protein is CASSPPGDRSTDTQYF. The DNA of the CDR3 is TGTGCCAGCTCCCCCCCGGGGGACAGAAGCACAGATACGCAGTATTTT.

This chain joins TRBV21-1 and TRBJ2-7; no check of the table's D call, TRBD2, against the DNA was made. TRBV21-1 is a pseudogene segment. The CDR3 consists of 16 residues. The DNA of the CDR3 is TGTGCCAGCAGCAAAGATCGAGGGACTAGCGGCTACGAGCAGTACTTC. Its translation is CASSKDRGTSGYEQYF.

The gene calls are TRBV14 and TRBJ1-3; D is perhaps TRBD1 (5 bases). This CDR3 is 14 amino acids long. Trimming removed 3 bases from V and 3 bases from J, with 9 bases in between. Germline values: CDR1 SGHDN, CDR2 FVKESK. CDR3 sequence (DNA): TGTGCCAGCAGCCACAGACAGATTGGAAACACCATATATTTT. It codes for CASSHRQIGNTIYF.

The chain carries TRBV6-1 and TRBJ2-6; D not certain. Per the germline V gene, CDR1 is MNHNS and CDR2 is SASEGT. V dropped 4 bases and J dropped 0 bases, with 7 bases sitting between them. The CDR3 is 15 residues long. CDR3 coding DNA: TGTGCCAGCAGTGTGGGGATCTCTGGGGCCAACGTCCTGACTTTC. This translates into CASSVGISGANVLTF.

CDR3 residues: CASSELVTVVYGYTF. The CDR3, as DNA: TGTGCCAGCAGTGAACTGGTTACCGTAGTCTATGGCTACACCTTC. The chain couples TRBV2 to TRBJ1-2, with no clear D. This CDR3 spans 15 amino acids. Germline V CDR1 and CDR2: SNHLY, FYNNEI. With 2 bases removed from V and 4 bases from J, the gap between germline ends came to 14 bases.

The V and J genes are TRBV4-3 and TRBJ2-5; 7 bases map to TRBD2. Germline lookup yields CDR1 LGHNA and CDR2 YSLEER. V shed 1 base, J shed 0 bases, and the junction held 2 bases outside the gene matches. This CDR3 region has 15 residues. The CDR3 bases are TGCGCCAGCAGCCAAGGAGCGGGGCACCAAGAGACCCAGTACTTC. This translates into CASSQGAGHQETQYF.

The chain carries TRBV9 and TRBJ2-7, with TRBD2 matching over 11 bases. This CDR3 has 15 amino acids. Germline values: CDR1 SGDLS, CDR2 YYNGEE. Trimming removed 0 bases from V and 4 bases from J; junction bases left unmatched: 3. This chain's CDR3 is CASSVAGTSGYEQYF. As DNA, the CDR3 is TGTGCCAGCAGCGTAGCTGGGACTAGCGGATACGAGCAGTACTTC.